Given below is one T cell receptor beta chain in context. These data belong to a study of monozygotic twins with inflammatory bowel disease. TCRdb re-called the 5' RACE reads, yielding one record per CDR3 amino acid sequence without DNA. In total, the table holds about 43,000 distinct CDR3 sequences. The CDR3 length is 16 residues. CDR1 is DFQATT and CDR2 is SNEGSKA in the germline V gene (reference sequence). The chain recombines TRBV20-1 with TRBJ2-1; TCRdb's D gene call, TRBD1, goes unchecked for lack of DNA. The clonotype was recovered from a human donor with ulcerative colitis or Crohn's disease, or a healthy co-twin of an affected twin (not recorded which). The sequenced sample was blood. CDR3 sequence reads: CSASLRGGSSYNEQFF.